This TCR beta chain was sequenced for a study of blood T cell repertoires in COVID-19 (dated by TCRdb to the early 2020s). Notes on the research overall: Collaborator samples came from the United States, Italy and Spain and covered acute and convalescent phases of COVID-19. HLA class I and class II types, where available, came from metadata supplied by the sample provider rather than from assay-based typing. Nearly every sample came with metadata listing a de-identified subject ID, COVID-19 status, age in years and sex. A freely available public database, intended as a resource for researchers studying the immune response to SARS-CoV-2, is where the repertoires were released. Samples came from the ongoing ImmuneRACE study (first 160 participants) plus 1,254 subjects from 6 global collaborators. The material from the prospective study consisted of cDNA or gDNA derived from T cells, B-cell-depleted T cells, or PBMCs. Subjects who had been exposed to COVID-19, were actively infected with it, or had recovered from it provided the deeply sampled blood TCRbeta repertoires that made up the dataset.

For this clone: What antigen it recognizes has not been identified. Nothing much larger sits one base from this clone, and base qualities are not available.

Each collaborating institution followed its own protocols to collect whole blood in K2EDTA tubes. For TCRbeta analysis, collaborators shipped samples as frozen whole blood, isolated PBMCs, or DNA extracted from either of those sample types. The V and J ends are trimmed by 0 bases and 7 bases, leaving 14 bases between them. The CDR3 spans 15 residues, from the cysteine through the phenylalanine. CDR3 DNA only is kept here, 45 bases in frame from base 1. Sequences SGHRS (CDR1) and YFSETQ (CDR2) are obtained from the germline V gene. TCRbeta CDR3 regions were amplified from genomic DNA by means of the immunoSEQ Assay, a bias-controlled multiplex PCR. As for the authors' bioinformatics: Nucleated cell counts per sample were estimated from amplification of reference gene primers within the assay. Sequence reads were collapsed and filtered to measure the absolute abundance of every unique TCRbeta CDR3 rearrangement. For each sample, productive Simpson clonality was calculated by taking the square root of Simpson's diversity index across productive rearrangements. TCRdb limited this immuneACCESS table to in-frame rearrangements with V and J called. A share of clones is missing; checked studies link under half to unresolved V genes, and the rest is unexplained. That table gives V, J and clone size, and the DNA gave D and trimming. A total of about 45,000 clones appear in this sample, around 80% of them only once. Of the sample, 35% to 50% falls within the top ten clones.

The investigation overall reported the following: Clinical and demographic metadata were provided uncurated, with the amount varying by source and participant.

Recombination joined TRBV5-1 with TRBJ1-5, with a tentative D gene TRBD1 over 5 matching bases. The sequencing sample was made of peripheral blood. The TCR sequence derives from a human donor in a cohort sampled during active COVID-19. The nucleotide sequence is given as TGCGCCAGCAGCTTGGATGGGCAGGGCGACCAGCCCCAGCATTTT. Its translation reads: CASSLDGQGDQPQHF.